This TCR beta chain was documented in a study of shared clonotypes between healthy human individuals. Study observations and caveats: Four donors shared about 4.8% of their naive CD4 clonotypes.

Negatively enriched CD4+ T cells were divided by CD45RA into naive and memory. Concerning this clone itself: Its target is unknown.

The assay was run at deep level. The method was immunoSEQ multiplex PCR; TCRdb's version includes in-frame clones alone and lacks a portion of them. The repertoire holds about 1.1 million clones, about 80% seen once, with 0.6% to 0.7% in the top ten. V was pared by 6 bases and J by 1 base, with 4 bases of the junction left unmatched. The CDR3 runs 15 residues. Germline CDR1 SGHVS, CDR2 FQNEAQ. The rearrangement links TRBV7-8 to TRBJ2-5, with 11 positions matching TRBD1. The sample comprised memory CD4+ T cells from PBMCs. Subset described: CD45RA-negative fraction. This clonotype originated in a man aged 18 to 30 in good health. Some clones in this sample may be carry-over from other donors' samples. CDR3 in DNA: TGTGCCAGCAGGCGGGACAGGGGGAGCCAAGAGACCCAGTACTTC. Its translation is CASRRDRGSQETQYF.